This TCR beta chain was documented in a study of blood T cell repertoires in COVID-19. Whole-study context: Both acute and convalescent COVID-19 samples were obtained from the United States, Italy and Spain. T cells, B-cell-depleted T cells, or PBMCs supplied cDNA or gDNA.

This clone was counted between two and nine times. The CDR3 has 16 residues. Germline V CDR1 and CDR2: MNHNY, SVGAGI (reference sequence). V was cut by 0 bases and J by 0 bases, with 9 bases left in between. Some clones are missing from TCRdb's copy, which holds only in-frame ones; the method was immunoSEQ multiplex PCR. In the table there are under 250,000 clones, around 81% of which are singletons. The chain couples TRBV6-6 to TRBJ2-1, with D possibly being TRBD2 (5 bases). The sequence was collected from a woman between 65 and 79 years old with acute or convalescent COVID-19. Sequences were obtained from peripheral blood. CDR3 region: CASSYSSGSSYNEQFF. As DNA, the CDR3 is TGTGCCAGCAGTTACTCGAGCGGAAGCTCCTACAATGAGCAGTTCTTC.